These 30 T cell receptor beta chains originate from one sample sequenced in a study of T-cell reconstitution after alpha-beta-depleted transplantation in children. Preparation of the TCRbeta library was carried out with unique molecular identifiers. TCRdb called the PCR reads again in MiXCR, with one record for every CDR3 protein. The sample gives some 80,000 distinct CDR3 sequences, over 15% of which show up once; less than 60% is in the top ten. The material sequenced was PBMCs, mostly from graft donor cells, taken 360 days after TCRalphabeta/CD19-depleted stem cell transplant. The origin of the receptors is a male patient under 10 years old who had a stem cell transplant for acute lymphoblastic leukemia, so the T cells may come from the graft donor.

The chain links TRBV19 to TRBJ2-2, with D possibly TRBD1 on 5 matching bases. The germline gives CDR1 LNHDA, CDR2 SQIVND (reference sequence). V lost 5 bases and J lost 3, with 13 bases in between. The CDR3 sequence is 15 residues long. The CDR3 region is CASSPGQGHTGELFF. The CDR3 DNA reads TGTGCCAGTAGTCCCGGACAAGGCCACACCGGGGAGCTGTTTTTT.

A few counts support this clonotype. This chain uses TRBV29-1 with TRBJ2-7, with D tentatively TRBD1 (5 bases). The germline CDR1 and CDR2 sequences are SQVTM and ANQGSEA. With 6 bases removed from V and 2 bases from J, the gap between germline ends came to 8 bases. This CDR3 spans 11 amino acids. CDR3 in DNA: TGCAGCGTCCGCAGGGCCTACGAGCAGTACTTC. Translation: CSVRRAYEQYF.

This clonotype was recorded at least ten times. The chain recombines TRBV4-1 with TRBJ2-2; weak D call: TRBD1 (6 bases). V was shortened by 2 bases and J by 5 bases, with 6 bases between the two germline ends. This CDR3 has 13 residues. Germline CDR1 and CDR2: MGHRA and YSYEKL. CDR3 amino acids: CASSQTGTGELFF. The DNA for the CDR3 is TGCGCCAGCAGCCAAACAGGGACCGGGGAGCTGTTTTTT.

This chain joins TRBV27 and TRBJ2-1; 14 bases are shared with TRBD2. The germline CDR1 and CDR2 sequences are MNHEY and SMNVEV (reference sequence). The V and J ends lost 9 bases and 7 bases, in that order; junction bases with no gene match: 8. The CDR3 is 15 residues long. CDR3 nucleotides: TGTGCCAGTGTGGAACGGACTAGCGGGAGGAATGAGCAGTTCTTC. This gives the protein CASVERTSGRNEQFF.

This rearrangement joins TRBV5-1 to TRBJ2-1, with TRBD2 as a possible D gene (6 bases). Per the germline V gene, CDR1 is SGHRS and CDR2 is YFSETQ. V was clipped by 2 bases and J by 7 bases, with 13 bases between them. The CDR3 totals 14 residues. The CDR3 reads CASSFGGIRNEQFF. The CDR3 DNA is TGCGCCAGCAGCTTTGGCGGGATTAGAAATGAGCAGTTCTTC. The full variable domain, in which reference TRBV5-1 and TRBJ2-1 provide the parts outside the CDR3, is KAGVTQTPRYLIKTRGQQVTLSCSPISGHRSVSWYQQTPGQGLQFLFEYFSETQRNKGNFPGRFSGRQFSNSRSEMNVSTLELGDSALYLCASSFGGIRNEQFFGPGTRLTVL.

V gene TRBV5-1 combines with J gene TRBJ2-1; TRBD2 aligns across 7 bases. Germline V gene sequence: CDR1 SGHRS, CDR2 YFSETQ. The CDR3 length is 16 residues. J was trimmed by 1 base and V by 0 bases; bases with no gene match: 4. This CDR3 is CASSLGPGLSYNEQFF. The CDR3 DNA follows: TGCGCCAGCAGCTTGGGCCCGGGACTATCCTACAATGAGCAGTTCTTC.

This clonotype was seen a handful of times. CDR3 protein: CSARAWYRTEAFF. CDR3 sequence (DNA): TGCAGTGCTAGAGCCTGGTATCGGACTGAAGCTTTCTTT. This rearrangement joins TRBV20-1 to TRBJ1-1; D unresolved. The V gene lost 1 base and the J gene lost 5 bases, with 11 bases spanning the gap. CDR1 DFQATT and CDR2 SNEGSKA come from the germline V gene (reference sequence). The CDR3 covers 13 residues.

V and J are TRBV2 and TRBJ1-6; possible D gene TRBD1, 5 bases. Trimming took off 8 bases at V and 8 bases at J, with 16 bases between the two ends. The germline V gene has CDR1 SNHLY and CDR2 FYNNEI. The CDR3 runs to 14 residues. The DNA of the CDR3 is TGTGCCAGCCGCGGGGCGCTTAGGGATTCACCCCTCCACTTT. Protein: CASRGALRDSPLHF.

This chain uses TRBV11-2 with TRBJ2-4, with 9 bases identical to TRBD1. The CDR3 extends over 14 amino acids. Per germline, CDR1 SGHAT and CDR2 FQNNGV. Trimming removed 4 bases from V and 16 bases from J; junction bases left unmatched: 14. The CDR3: CASSSTSGTGRGYF. The CDR3 DNA sequence: TGTGCCAGCAGCTCAACCTCCGGGACAGGGAGGGGCTACTTC.

This clonotype came up many times. This rearrangement joins TRBV12-3 or TRBV12-4 to TRBJ1-1; no clear D. V dropped 6 bases and J dropped 3 bases, with 11 bases sitting between them. CDR3 length equals 13 residues. This CDR3 reads CASSLRFYTEAFF. DNA of the CDR3: TGTGCCAGCAGCCTGAGGTTTTACACTGAAGCTTTCTTT.

This clonotype was detected many times. The rearrangement links TRBV20-1 to TRBJ2-1; no firm D call. The CDR3 length is 11 residues. Germline values: CDR1 DFQATT, CDR2 SNEGSKA (reference sequence). V was pared by 6 bases and J by 3 bases, with 6 bases between. The DNA of the CDR3 is TGCAGTGCGCCAAGCTACAATGAGCAGTTCTTC. This sequence encodes CSAPSYNEQFF.

In this sample, this clonotype is hyperexpanded. The rearrangement uses TRBV15 and TRBJ1-4; D unclear. Germline V lookup: CDR1 LNHNV, CDR2 YYDKDF (reference sequence). Between the trimmed V and J ends, which lost 8 bases and 0 bases, there was a span of 10 bases. The CDR3 is made up of 14 amino acids. As DNA, the CDR3 is TGTGCCACCGCTTCGACAACAACTAATGAAAAACTGTTTTTT. Translation: CATASTTTNEKLFF. Drawing the rest from reference TRBV15 and TRBJ1-4, the complete variable domain is DAMVIQNPRYQVTQFGKPVTLSCSQTLNHNVMYWYQQKSSQAPKLLFHYYDKDFNNEADTPDNFQSRRPNTSFCFLDIRSPGLGDTAMYLCATASTTTNEKLFFGSGTQLSVL.

The rearrangement joins TRBV7-9 to TRBJ2-5; 10 bases are shared with TRBD2. The CDR3 sequence is 16 residues long. V trimming: 3 bases; J trimming: 0 bases; junction bases outside the gene matches: 4. Germline CDR1 reads SEHNR; CDR2 reads FQNEAQ (reference sequence). The CDR3 is CASSLGLAFYQETQYF. In DNA form, the CDR3 reads TGTGCCAGCAGCTTGGGACTAGCGTTTTACCAAGAGACCCAGTACTTC.

The genes are TRBV11-2 and TRBJ2-1; a weak D match, TRBD2 (6 bases). Germline assignment: CDR1 SGHAT and CDR2 FQNNGV. Between the trimmed V and J ends, which lost 0 bases and 4 bases, there was a span of 10 bases. This CDR3 comprises 15 residues. The CDR3 DNA reads TGTGCCAGCAGCTTAGATCGGGAGAGATACAATGAGCAGTTCTTC. It codes for CASSLDRERYNEQFF.

The V gene is TRBV9, the J gene TRBJ1-6; the D is unclear. Trimming took 0 bases from V and 7 from J, leaving 11 bases between them. Germline V lookup: CDR1 SGDLS, CDR2 YYNGEE. The CDR3 loop spans 15 amino acids. CDR3 region: CASSVGSGVNSPLHF. For the CDR3, the DNA is TGTGCCAGCAGCGTAGGAAGTGGGGTCAATTCACCCCTCCACTTT. The full variable domain, rest sourced from reference TRBV9 and TRBJ1-6, is DSGVTQTPKHLITATGQRVTLRCSPRSGDLSVYWYQQSLDQGLQFLIQYYNGEERAKGNILERFSAQQFPDLHSELNLSSLELGDSALYFCASSVGSGVNSPLHFGNGTRLTVT.

A word on this clonotype: Sequence at one end of the junction differs from germline and may be a read error. The genes are TRBV12-3 or TRBV12-4 and TRBJ2-7, with 9 positions matching TRBD1. CDR3 length: 15 residues. CDR3 DNA sequence: TGTGCCAGCAGTCTAGCTCGACAGGGGGCCTACGAGCAGTACTTC. Residues: CASSLARQGAYEQYF.

The gene calls are TRBV23-1 and TRBJ2-6; D unresolved. TRBV23-1 qualifies as an ORF whose function is uncertain. The CDR3 spans 14 residues. V lost 7 bases to trimming and J lost 4 bases, with 11 bases between them. The CDR3 loop is CASTSRAGANVLTF. DNA for the CDR3: TGCGCCAGCACGAGTAGAGCGGGGGCCAACGTCCTGACTTTC.

The chain recombines TRBV6-5 with TRBJ2-1; 11 nucleotides agree with TRBD2. There are 15 residues in the CDR3. Germline lookup yields CDR1 MNHEY and CDR2 SVGAGI. V dropped 0 bases and J dropped 9; count of bases not matched to a gene: 4. The DNA for the CDR3 is TGTGCCAGCAGTTACTCACTAGCGGGAGCGGGTGAGCAGTTCTTC. This gives the protein CASSYSLAGAGEQFF.

The chain employs TRBV2 and TRBJ2-7; D is possibly TRBD1 or TRBD2 (5 bases each). The V and J ends lost 0 bases and 6 bases respectively, with 12 bases between them. The CDR3 consists of 14 residues. The germline V gene encodes CDR1 SNHLY and CDR2 FYNNEI. CDR3 in DNA: TGTGCCAGCAGTGAAGCGCAGGGACCCAGCGAGCAGTACTTC. As protein: CASSEAQGPSEQYF. Supplemented by reference TRBV2 and TRBJ2-7, the full variable domain reads EPEVTQTPSHQVTQMGQEVILRCVPISNHLYFYWYRQILGQKVEFLVSFYNNEISEKSEIFDDQFSVERPDGSNFTLKIRSTKLEDSAMYFCASSEAQGPSEQYFGPGTRLTVT.

This clonotype turned up a few times. The gene calls are TRBV10-2 and TRBJ1-5; no clear D gene. V was shortened by 5 bases and J by 5 bases, with 10 bases between the two germline ends. CDR3 length equals 13 residues. Germline V gene lookup returns CDR1 WSHSY and CDR2 SAAADI. In DNA, the CDR3 is TGCGCCAGCAGTCTAGGCTTGGATCAGCCCCAGCATTTT. It translates to CASSLGLDQPQHF.

This clonotype was detected many times. The chain employs TRBV11-3 and TRBJ2-1; the D is unclear. The V gene's germline CDR1 is SGHNT and CDR2 YENEEA. V was clipped by 4 bases and J by 3 bases, with 7 bases between them. This CDR3 spans 13 amino acids. CDR3 residues: CASSSSDYNEQFF. The CDR3 DNA follows: TGTGCCAGCAGCTCCTCGGACTACAATGAGCAGTTCTTC.

This clonotype has more than one count but fewer than ten. The chain carries TRBV5-1 and TRBJ2-5; 10 nucleotides agree with TRBD1. Germline CDR1 and CDR2: SGHRS and YFSETQ. The V gene end was trimmed by 4 bases and the J gene end by 6 bases; junction bases not matched to a gene: 12. The CDR3 consists of 16 residues. The CDR3 coding sequence is TGCGCCAGCAGCGGCACTGGACAGGGGGTGGTGAAGACCCAGTACTTC. Amino acids: CASSGTGQGVVKTQYF.

The CDR3 nucleotides are TGTGCCAGCAGCTCTCGGGCGGGAGGGACAGATACGCAGTATTTT. Its protein product is CASSSRAGGTDTQYF. The chain employs TRBV11-2 and TRBJ2-3, with 9 bases lining up with TRBD2. The CDR3 runs to 15 residues. Trimming took 4 bases from V and 3 from J; bases not matched to a gene: 5. Germline CDR1 is SGHAT and CDR2 is FQNNGV.

The sample holds many counts of this clonotype. The gene calls are TRBV2 and TRBJ1-1; D may be TRBD1 (6 bases). The germline V gene has CDR1 SNHLY and CDR2 FYNNEI. The CDR3 sequence is 15 residues long. V was shortened by 6 bases and J by 2 bases, with 16 bases between the two germline ends. This chain's CDR3 is CASRLQGPPNTEAFF. The CDR3 nucleotides are TGTGCCAGCAGGTTACAGGGACCCCCAAACACTGAAGCTTTCTTT. The variable domain in full, completed from reference TRBV2 and TRBJ1-1, reads EPEVTQTPSHQVTQMGQEVILRCVPISNHLYFYWYRQILGQKVEFLVSFYNNEISEKSEIFDDQFSVERPDGSNFTLKIRSTKLEDSAMYFCASRLQGPPNTEAFFGQGTRLTVV.

The chain links TRBV6-1 to TRBJ2-7; 9 bases line up with TRBD2. Germline V lookup: CDR1 MNHNS, CDR2 SASEGT. The length of the CDR3 is 14 residues. J was trimmed by 3 bases and V by 6 bases; bases with no gene match: 6. The CDR3: CASSRYSGSYEQYF. CDR3 DNA: TGTGCCAGCAGCCGCTATAGCGGGAGCTACGAGCAGTACTTC.

The chain recombines TRBV11-2 with TRBJ2-5, with 7 bases fitting TRBD1. CDR3 size: 15 residues. J was trimmed by 4 bases and V by 1 base; bases with no gene match: 6. Per germline, CDR1 SGHAT and CDR2 FQNNGV. For the CDR3, the DNA is TGTGCCAGCAGCTTAGCCGGGACAGCACGAGAGACCCAGTACTTC. Encoded protein: CASSLAGTARETQYF.

The V call is TRBV7-9, the J call TRBJ1-3, with TRBD1 as a possible D gene (5 bases). The length of the CDR3 is 14 residues. Germline CDR1 is SEHNR and CDR2 is FQNEAQ (reference sequence). V lost 3 bases to trimming and J lost 8 bases, with 14 bases between them. CDR3 sequence: CASSFGAEVYTIYF. CDR3 nucleotide sequence: TGTGCCAGCAGCTTCGGGGCAGAGGTATACACCATATATTTT.

The chain employs TRBV7-9 and TRBJ2-7; no reliable D call. This CDR3 has 11 amino acids. Germline V gene sequence: CDR1 SEHNR, CDR2 FQNEAQ (reference sequence). Trimming took 5 bases from V and 2 from J, leaving 4 bases between them. This chain's CDR3 is CASSPAYEQYF. CDR3 in DNA: TGTGCCAGCAGCCCGGCCTACGAGCAGTACTTC.

The gene calls are TRBV2 and TRBJ2-4, with 8 bases that match TRBD2. CDR3 length equals 14 residues. CDR1 is SNHLY and CDR2 is FYNNEI in the germline V gene. The V and J ends lost 7 bases and 1 base, in that order; junction bases with no gene match: 3. CDR3 bases: TGTGCCAGCAAACTAGCGGAGGCCAAAAACATTCAGTACTTC. Protein product: CASKLAEAKNIQYF.

There are many counts of this clonotype. The rearrangement joins TRBV12-3 or TRBV12-4 to TRBJ2-5; the match to TRBD2 covers 16 bases. This CDR3 region has 17 residues. Unmatched junction bases numbered 6, after V lost 8 bases and J lost 0 bases. This CDR3 is CASSGTSGRVDQETQYF. The CDR3 region has the DNA TGTGCCAGCTCCGGGACTAGCGGGAGGGTCGACCAAGAGACCCAGTACTTC.